This record looks at one T cell receptor beta chain sequence and its context. Antigen unknown. The entry originates in a study of human T cells and chemical hapten exposure. On the study more broadly: On about 2 cm by about 2 cm of upper inner arm skin, sensitization was performed with 2% DPC.

Library preparation tagged each individual cDNA molecule with a unique molecular identifier. One entry per CDR3 protein, called by TCRdb with MiXCR from the RACE reads. Of approximately 79,000 distinct CDR3 sequences in the sample, 7.5% to 9.5% were seen once. The J segment lost 2 bases and the V segment lost 0 bases, leaving 6 bases of the junction unmatched. Germline assignment: CDR1 DFQATT and CDR2 SNEGSKA (reference sequence). The CDR3 loop spans 16 amino acids. The time point here: pre-sensitization, week 0. Treatment indicated: therapeutic diphenylcyclopropenone sensitization with weekly scalp DPC. Study-wide results and limits: Counts of TCRs above 1 in 1000 frequency stayed unchanged with DPC sensitization.

The sample consisted of whole blood, taken in connection with sensitization to the hapten diphenylcyclopropenone (DPC). The chain combines TRBV20-1 with TRBJ2-3; TRBD2 agrees at 9 bases. The receptor was derived from a man aged 40-55 years with alopecia areata. Some clones in this sample may be carry-over from other donors' samples. CDR3 DNA sequence: TGCAGTGCTAGAGATTGGCTAGCGGGGTACACAGATACGCAGTATTTT. It codes for CSARDWLAGYTDTQYF.